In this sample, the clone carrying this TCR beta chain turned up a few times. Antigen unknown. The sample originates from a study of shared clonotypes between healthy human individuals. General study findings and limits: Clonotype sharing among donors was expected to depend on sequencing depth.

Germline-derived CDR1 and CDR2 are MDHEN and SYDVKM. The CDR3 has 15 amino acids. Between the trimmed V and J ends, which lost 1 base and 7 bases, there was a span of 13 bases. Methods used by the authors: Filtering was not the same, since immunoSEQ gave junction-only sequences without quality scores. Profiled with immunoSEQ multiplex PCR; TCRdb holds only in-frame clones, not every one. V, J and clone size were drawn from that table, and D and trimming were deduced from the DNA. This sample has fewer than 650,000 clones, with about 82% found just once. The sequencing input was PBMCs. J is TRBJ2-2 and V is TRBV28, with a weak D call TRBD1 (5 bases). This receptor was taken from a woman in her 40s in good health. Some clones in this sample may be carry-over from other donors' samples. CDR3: CASSLYARANGELFF. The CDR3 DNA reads TGTGCCAGCAGTTTATATGCCAGGGCGAACGGGGAGCTGTTTTTT.